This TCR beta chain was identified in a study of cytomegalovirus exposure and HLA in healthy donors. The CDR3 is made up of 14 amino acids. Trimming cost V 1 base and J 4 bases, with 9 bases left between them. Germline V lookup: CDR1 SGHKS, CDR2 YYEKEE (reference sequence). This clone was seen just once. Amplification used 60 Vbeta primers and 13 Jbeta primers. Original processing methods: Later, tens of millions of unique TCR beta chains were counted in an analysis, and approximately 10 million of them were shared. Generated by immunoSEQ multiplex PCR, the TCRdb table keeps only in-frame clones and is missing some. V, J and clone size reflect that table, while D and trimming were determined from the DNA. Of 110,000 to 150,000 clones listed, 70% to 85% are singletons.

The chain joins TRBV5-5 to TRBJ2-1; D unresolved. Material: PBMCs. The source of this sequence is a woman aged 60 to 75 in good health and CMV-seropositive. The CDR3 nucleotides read TGTGCCAGCAGCTTGCTCTACTTATACAATGAGCAGTTCTTC. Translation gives CASSLLYLYNEQFF. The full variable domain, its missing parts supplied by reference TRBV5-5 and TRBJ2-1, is DAGVTQSPTHLIKTRGQQVTLRCSPISGHKSVSWYQQVLGQGPQFIFQYYEKEERGRGNFPDRFSARQFPNYSSELNVNALLLGDSALYLCASSLLYLYNEQFFGPGTRLTVL.